Included here is one TCR beta chain sequence, with context. This entry is derived from a study of T cell changes during pregnancy in multiple sclerosis. Germline assignment: CDR1 MNHEY and CDR2 SMNVEV (reference sequence). Trimming shortened V by 4 bases and J by 10 bases, and 17 bases separated the two germline ends. The CDR3 length is 14 residues. Profiling relied on immunoSEQ multiplex PCR, and the TCRdb table lists in-frame clones only, not all of them. The sample comprises 35,000 to 45,000 clones, 91% of which are singletons, and around 1.8% rests with the top ten. V is TRBV27 and J is TRBJ2-1, with D tentatively TRBD1 (5 bases). This TCR was recovered from a female donor in good health, enrolled as a control in a pregnancy study. Sequenced material: CD4+ T cells from peripheral blood mononuclear cells, taken after pregnancy. DNA of the CDR3: TGTGCCAGCAGTTCTATCAGGGCGTCACGGGAGCAGTTCTTC. Its translation is CASSSIRASREQFF.